These T cell receptor beta chains were read from a single sample in a study of blood T cell repertoires in COVID-19. This table comes from immunoSEQ multiplex PCR, and its TCRdb copy is limited to in-frame clones, with some not included. The top ten hold 1.3% of the sample, which has around 280,000 clones, around 90% seen once. The source material was peripheral blood. These receptors were taken from a man aged 70 or older with acute or convalescent COVID-19. Each CDR3 is given with its conserved first and last residue. The D gene is left open where the match is weak. Clone size is shown for a subset of rows, as once, few, many or a class of expanded clone.

v_gene	d_gene	j_gene	abundance	CDR3aa	CDR3nt
TRBV19	TRBD1	TRBJ2-7	-	CASSTPGQGNEQYF	TGTGCCAGTAGTACCCCTGGACAGGGGAACGAGCAGTACTTC
TRBV28	TRBD1	TRBJ1-5	-	CASSSTGGRGQPQHF	TGTGCCAGCAGTTCTACAGGGGGTCGAGGGCAGCCCCAGCATTTT
TRBV5-1	TRBD1	TRBJ2-7	once	CASSYMTGDDNAEQYF	TGCGCCAGCAGCTACATGACAGGGGACGACAACGCCGAGCAGTACTTC
TRBV7-2	-	TRBJ1-3	-	CASSFGQTSSGNTIYF	TGTGCCAGCAGCTTTGGACAGACCAGCTCTGGAAACACCATATATTTT
TRBV3-1/TRBV3-2	TRBD2	TRBJ2-1	few	CASSSRLAGGDEQFF	TGTGCCAGCAGCTCTCGACTAGCGGGAGGGGATGAGCAGTTCTTC
TRBV14	-	TRBJ1-1	-	CASSQGPGFQTEAFF	TGTGCCAGCAGCCAGGGCCCAGGGTTTCAAACTGAAGCTTTCTTT
TRBV28	-	TRBJ1-3	-	CAALEGNTIYF	TGTGCCGCCCTCGAGGGAAACACCATATATTTT
TRBV7-9	-	TRBJ2-7	few	CASSLQGGDDEQYF	TGTGCCAGCAGCTTGCAGGGCGGGGACGACGAGCAGTACTTC
TRBV10-3	TRBD1	TRBJ2-7	-	CAISESNRGLKDEQYF	TGTGCCATCAGTGAGTCCAACAGGGGGTTAAAGGACGAGCAGTACTTC
TRBV6-5	TRBD1	TRBJ1-1	-	CASRAGGRSTEAFF	TGTGCCAGCAGGGCAGGGGGCCGGAGCACTGAAGCTTTCTTT
TRBV5-5	TRBD1	TRBJ2-7	-	CASSRQTGDTYEQYF	TGTGCCAGCAGCCGGCAGACAGGGGACACCTACGAGCAGTACTTC
TRBV18	-	TRBJ2-2	-	CASSPSNIGVTGELFF	TGTGCCAGCTCACCATCTAATATCGGGGTCACCGGGGAGCTGTTTTTT
TRBV4-3	-	TRBJ2-2	once	CASSPNNPGTGELFF	TGCGCCAGCAGCCCGAACAACCCGGGCACCGGGGAGCTGTTTTTT
TRBV30	TRBD1	TRBJ1-2	-	CAWSAPSGDRGLGYTF	TGTGCCTGGAGTGCCCCATCGGGGGACAGGGGGCTTGGCTACACCTTC
TRBV19	TRBD1	TRBJ1-6	-	CASSERQGRQAPLHF	TGTGCCAGTAGTGAGAGACAGGGTCGACAGGCACCCCTCCACTTT
TRBV4-2	TRBD2	TRBJ2-1	-	CASSPQWGGGNNEQFF	TGTGCCAGCAGCCCCCAATGGGGCGGGGGAAACAATGAGCAGTTCTTC
TRBV20-1	TRBD1	TRBJ1-1	-	CSARWTGTAFF	TGCAGTGCTAGATGGACAGGAACAGCTTTCTTT